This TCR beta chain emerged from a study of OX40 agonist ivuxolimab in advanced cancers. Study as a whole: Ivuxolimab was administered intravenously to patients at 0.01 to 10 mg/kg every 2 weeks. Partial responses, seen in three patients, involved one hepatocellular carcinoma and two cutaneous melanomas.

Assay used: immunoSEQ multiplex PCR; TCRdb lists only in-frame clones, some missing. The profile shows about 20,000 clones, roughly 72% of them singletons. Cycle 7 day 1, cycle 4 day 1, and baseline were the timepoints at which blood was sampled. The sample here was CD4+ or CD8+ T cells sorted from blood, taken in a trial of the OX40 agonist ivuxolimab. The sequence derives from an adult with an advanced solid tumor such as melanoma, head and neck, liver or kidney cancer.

CDR3 sequence reads: CASSSPKRTRVNTGELFF. CDR3 in DNA: TGTGCCAGCAGCTCCCCCAAAAGGACCAGGGTTAACACCGGGGAGCTGTTTTTT. This chain links TRBV7-9 with TRBJ2-2; a weak D match, TRBD1 (5 bases). Looked up from germline, CDR1 is SEHNR and CDR2 is FQNEAQ (reference sequence). The CDR3 is 18 residues long. The germline V and J ends were trimmed by 4 bases and 2 bases, with 20 bases remaining between them.